This T cell receptor (beta chain) emerged from a study of blood T cell repertoires in COVID-19. Study background: Material from acute and convalescent COVID-19 was sourced from the United States, Italy and Spain. Sample material is recorded as cDNA or gDNA derived from T cells, B-cell-depleted T cells, or PBMCs.

This CDR3 region has 13 residues. CDR1 is LNHDA and CDR2 is SQIVND in the germline V gene (reference sequence). V was clipped by 9 bases and J by 6 bases; unmatched bases: 9. Only in-frame clones appear in the TCRdb table, and some are missing; sequencing was by immunoSEQ multiplex PCR. The sample holds around 230,000 clones, about 88% seen once. The count of this clone is one. The TCR sequence derives from a woman aged 30 to 39 who had recovered from COVID-19. The sample consisted of PBMCs or T cells enriched from blood (not recorded which). V gene TRBV19 combines with J gene TRBJ2-7; the match to TRBD2 covers 9 bases. CDR3 nucleotides: TGTGCCAGCAGCCTTGCGGGGGGGACCGAGCAGTACTTC. It yields the protein CASSLAGGTEQYF.